These 10 T cell receptor beta chains originate from one sample sequenced in a study of response to subunit inactivated influenza vaccine (dated by TCRdb to the late 2010s). Libraries were built with RT-PCR. For sequencing, an Illumina HiSeq 2500 was employed. The raw public reads went through TCRdb reprocessing: fastp at Q25, MiXCR clone calling, in-frame beta chains kept. Under each unique CDR3 protein, matching rows form one entry showing the most common genes and DNA. For this sample there are about 240,000 distinct CDR3 sequences; 10% to 15% appear just once. The ten largest make up approximately 8.3% of the sample. This specimen was non-naive T cells sorted from PBMCs, taken 14 to 15 days before vaccination. What this sample's cell subset or site label stands for: memory T cell fraction. The source of these receptors is a man aged 50 or older who received an inactivated influenza vaccine. Donor details come from another sample of the same person, matched by shared clones.

The CDR3, as DNA: TGTGCCAGCTCACCAAAAACAGGGGATTTCGGAAAACTGTTTTTT. It specifies CASSPKTGDFGKLFF. The chain joins TRBV18 to TRBJ1-4; the match to TRBD1 covers 7 bases. Germline V gene sequence: CDR1 KGHSH, CDR2 LQKENI. This CDR3 spans 15 amino acids. V was pared by 2 bases and J by 10 bases, with 10 bases of the junction left unmatched.

V and J are TRBV4-2 and TRBJ1-4; 8 bases fit TRBD1. V lost 4 bases, J lost 4 bases, and 8 bases stayed unmatched. The CDR3 is 16 amino acids. Germline CDR1 LGHNA, CDR2 YNFKEQ. The CDR3 DNA reads as TGTGCCAGCAGCCCTCGGGGACAGGCGTTTAATGAAAAACTGTTTTTT. Translating gives CASSPRGQAFNEKLFF.

This clonotype was seen a few times. The chain uses TRBV5-5 and TRBJ1-2; D is unclear. The CDR3 is made up of 18 amino acids. Per germline, CDR1 SGHKS and CDR2 YYEKEE (reference sequence). Trimming took 1 base from V and 1 from J, leaving 20 bases between them. CDR3 nucleotides: TGTGCCAGCAGCTTGCCGAAACTTTGGGTGCCGTTTAACTATGGCTACACCTTC. Amino acid sequence: CASSLPKLWVPFNYGYTF.

This clonotype occurred a few times. This chain joins TRBV15 and TRBJ1-6, with D uncertain. Germline V gene data show CDR1 as LNHNV and CDR2 as YYDKDF (reference sequence). The germline V and J ends were trimmed by 3 bases and 7 bases, with 13 bases remaining between them. There are 15 residues in the CDR3. CDR3 DNA sequence: TGTGCCACCAGCAGTGGGGAATTCGAAAATTCACCCCTCCACTTT. It is translated as CATSSGEFENSPLHF.

There are many counts of this clonotype. The chain couples TRBV5-1 to TRBJ1-6; D perhaps matches TRBD1 (5 bases). The CDR3 has 17 residues. In germline, CDR1 is SGHRS, CDR2 YFSETQ. The V and J ends lost 4 bases and 5 bases respectively, with 19 bases between them. The CDR3 spells CASSRLGPGRDNSPLHF. CDR3 nucleotides: TGCGCCAGCAGCCGATTGGGCCCGGGACGGGATAATTCACCCCTCCACTTT.

CDR3 coding DNA: TGTGCCAGCAGTAATCCAGCGGGGGGGCCTGGTGAGCAGTTCTTC. This encodes CASSNPAGGPGEQFF. This chain uses TRBV12-3 or TRBV12-4 with TRBJ2-1; 10 positions match TRBD2. The CDR3 extends over 15 amino acids. The junction had 10 bases not matched to a gene; V was cut back by 5 bases and J by 9 bases.

The chain employs TRBV7-6 and TRBJ1-4, with D possibly TRBD1 on 6 matching bases. Germline assignment: CDR1 SGHVS and CDR2 FNYEAQ. The V gene lost 5 bases and the J gene lost 7 bases, with 11 bases spanning the gap. The CDR3 is 13 residues long. In DNA form, the CDR3 reads TGTGCCAGCAGCGTCGGACAGCGTGAAAAACTGTTTTTT. This gives the protein CASSVGQREKLFF.

The table lists this clonotype with a few counts. The chain has TRBV20-1 and TRBJ1-6; TRBD1 might be the D (6 bases). The germline V and J ends were trimmed by 4 bases and 5 bases, with 15 bases remaining between them. The CDR3 extends over 15 amino acids. CDR1 and CDR2 from the germline V gene are DFQATT and SNEGSKA (reference sequence). This CDR3 reads CSATDSPRNNSPLHF. CDR3 in DNA: TGCAGTGCTACGGACAGTCCTAGGAATAATTCACCCCTCCACTTT.

V gene TRBV18 combines with J gene TRBJ2-3; 8 bases agree with TRBD2. Germline values: CDR1 KGHSH, CDR2 LQKENI. CDR3 length: 16 residues. Losses at the gene ends were 2 bases for V and 2 bases for J; bases not matched to a gene: 6. CDR3 coding DNA: TGTGCCAGCTCACCATCGCTAGCGGGCGTCACAGATACGCAGTATTTT. This gives the protein CASSPSLAGVTDTQYF.

The chain is built from TRBV6-2 or TRBV6-3 and TRBJ1-2; no clear D. V was shortened by 2 bases and J by 5 bases, with 9 bases between the two germline ends. Germline V gene lookup returns CDR1 MNHEY and CDR2 SVGEGT. This CDR3 is 13 amino acids long. The CDR3 spells CASSYESAYGYTF. The CDR3 DNA sequence: TGTGCCAGCAGTTACGAGTCGGCGTATGGCTACACCTTC.